Sequencing of this T cell receptor beta chain was carried out in a study of blood T cells in healthy people across ages. Study-wide findings and caveats: Diversity estimates from one million T cells were considered underestimates. With donor CMV status unknown, expanded clonotype changes were possibly confounded.

This clonotype has a handful of counts. The antigen is unknown. At one end the junction does not follow the germline gene, possibly because of a read error. It was with a sample-barcoded 5' primer and a J-beta primer mix that a second PCR of roughly 6 to 12 cycles was run. MiXCR was run by TCRdb on the 5' RACE reads, yielding one entry per CDR3 protein. Of some 560,000 distinct CDR3 sequences in the sample, around 27% were seen once. Germline V gene data show CDR1 as SGHTA and CDR2 as FQGNSA. The CDR3 is 16 residues long. These data were also filed under a second study, of T cells of mothers and their children.

The TCR was taken from a boy younger than 10 in good health. Sequencing was carried out using blood. This chain links TRBV7-2 with TRBJ1-6; D is perhaps TRBD1 (5 bases). The CDR3 region has the DNA TGTGTCAGCAGCTTCGGGGCGAGCTCCTATAATTCACCCCTCCACTTT. It specifies CVSSFGASSYNSPLHF.